This entry lists 7 T cell receptor beta chains sequenced from one sample in a study of identical twins. In TCRdb, the 5' RACE reads were re-called with MiXCR into one record per CDR3 protein. The table lists 430,000 or so distinct CDR3 sequences, 20% to 25% of them singletons. Separately, the same data were catalogued under a study of T cells expressing NK-cell markers.

The sequencing input was CD4+ T cells sorted from blood. These receptors were obtained from a woman aged 18-29 years in good health.

The chain is built from TRBV4-2 and TRBJ2-3; 8 nucleotides agree with TRBD2. CDR1 and CDR2 from the germline V gene are LGHNA and YNFKEQ. Unmatched junction bases numbered 6, after V lost 0 bases and J lost 4 bases. The CDR3 totals 16 residues. This chain's CDR3 is CASSQEVAGYADTQYF. The CDR3 region has the DNA TGTGCCAGCAGCCAAGAGGTAGCGGGGTACGCAGATACGCAGTATTTT.

Comment on this clonotype: This may stem from a read error, because a much larger clone lies one nucleotide away. This sequence joins TRBV2 and TRBJ2-5, with a weak D call TRBD2 (6 bases). V dropped 5 bases and J dropped 3 bases, with 10 bases sitting between them. Germline V lookup: CDR1 SNHLY, CDR2 FYNNEI. The CDR3 is made up of 13 amino acids. CDR3 loop: CASSYGGKETQYF. CDR3 nucleotides: TGTGCCAGCAGTTATGGGGGGAAAGAGACCCAGTACTTC.

This clonotype was observed many times. J is TRBJ2-5 and V is TRBV28, with D possibly being TRBD1 (7 bases). Trimming cost V 7 bases and J 5 bases, with 11 bases left between them. The CDR3 totals 12 residues. CDR1 and CDR2 from the germline V gene are MDHEN and SYDVKM. The CDR3 DNA is TGTGCCAGCACGTCAGGGGGGGAGACCCAGTACTTC. This translates into CASTSGGETQYF.

The gene calls are TRBV20-1 and TRBJ1-3; maybe TRBD1 (6 bases). Germline V gene data show CDR1 as DFQATT and CDR2 as SNEGSKA (reference sequence). This CDR3 comprises 16 residues. The V end was cut by 6 bases, the J end by 0 bases, with 18 bases between. The CDR3 nucleotides are TGCAGTGCAGTCCCCCTTGAGGGGGGCTCTGGAAACACCATATATTTT. Translation gives CSAVPLEGGSGNTIYF.

This clonotype was found many times. This chain links TRBV6-1 with TRBJ2-7; D gene uncertain. The CDR3 runs to 15 residues. The germline V and J ends were trimmed by 2 bases and 2 bases, with 13 bases remaining between them. The germline gives CDR1 MNHNS, CDR2 SASEGT. CDR3 in amino acids: CASSEHGRSAYEQYF. The CDR3 DNA follows: TGTGCCAGCAGTGAACACGGCAGGTCCGCCTACGAGCAGTACTTC.

The chain is built from TRBV6-5 and TRBJ2-5; TRBD2 aligns across 14 bases. The CDR3 has 17 residues. In germline, CDR1 is MNHEY, CDR2 SVGAGI. J lost 4 bases, V lost 5 bases, and 9 bases had no gene match. The CDR3 region is CASSHNRLAGGRETQYF. The CDR3 DNA follows: TGTGCCAGCAGTCACAACCGACTAGCGGGAGGGAGAGAGACCCAGTACTTC.

This sequence joins TRBV6-5 and TRBJ2-7; D gene unclear. V lost 0 bases and J 8 bases, leaving 5 bases between the germline ends. The CDR3 sequence is 11 residues long. CDR1 and CDR2 (germline): MNHEY, SVGAGI. Here the CDR3 DNA reads TGTGCCAGCAGTTACTCAGGGAAGCAGTACTTC. Amino acids: CASSYSGKQYF.